What follows are 8 T cell receptor beta chains derived from one specimen sequenced in a study of cytomegalovirus exposure and HLA in healthy donors. Here immunoSEQ multiplex PCR was the method, and the copy in TCRdb shows in-frame clones only, minus some. The profile shows 200,000 or so clones, approximately 87% of them singletons. Sample: PBMCs. These receptors originate from a woman aged 18 to 35 in good health and CMV-seronegative.

The genes are TRBV10-3 and TRBJ1-2; D unresolved. Germline V gene lookup returns CDR1 ENHRY and CDR2 SYGVKD. This CDR3 spans 13 amino acids. Trimming removed 7 bases at V and 6 bases at J, with 15 bases between. The chain's CDR3 is CAIKGRGSDGYTF. CDR3 DNA: TGTGCCATCAAGGGCAGAGGATCCGATGGCTACACCTTC.

The chain combines TRBV2 with TRBJ1-4, with unresolved D. V lost 1 base to trimming and J lost 1 base, with 10 bases between them. Germline V lookup: CDR1 SNHLY, CDR2 FYNNEI. The CDR3 has 16 amino acids. The DNA of the CDR3 is TGTGCCAGCAGTGAAGTTTCAGGTGTAACTAATGAAAAACTGTTTTTT. Amino acid sequence: CASSEVSGVTNEKLFF.

J is TRBJ2-6 and V is TRBV2, with D maybe TRBD2 (5 bases). CDR3 length: 17 residues. Germline values: CDR1 SNHLY, CDR2 FYNNEI. V lost 6 bases to trimming and J lost 0 bases, with 15 bases between them. CDR3 in DNA: TGTGCCAGCAGCGCTAGACCGAGGGACTCTGGGGCCAACGTCCTGACTTTC. Translation gives CASSARPRDSGANVLTF.

This clone has a handful of counts. The chain employs TRBV28 and TRBJ2-7; D unresolved. The V gene's germline CDR1 is MDHEN and CDR2 SYDVKM. This CDR3 has 13 amino acids. V was pared by 7 bases and J by 4 bases, with 14 bases between. The CDR3 protein is CASTFSSSYEQYF. In nucleotides, the CDR3 is TGTGCCAGCACCTTCTCCAGTAGTTACGAGCAGTACTTC.

This sequence joins TRBV9 and TRBJ1-2, with 8 bases that match TRBD1. CDR1 SGDLS and CDR2 YYNGEE come from the germline V gene. Trimming cost V 4 bases and J 8 bases; bases outside gene matches: 10. This CDR3 contains 14 residues. CDR3: CASSRDQGAGGYTF. The CDR3 DNA is TGTGCCAGCAGCCGCGATCAGGGGGCGGGGGGCTACACCTTC.

J is TRBJ2-3 and V is TRBV9; tentative D call: TRBD2 (5 bases). V lost 0 bases to trimming and J lost 6 bases, with 17 bases between them. Germline lookup yields CDR1 SGDLS and CDR2 YYNGEE. The CDR3 is made up of 16 amino acids. CDR3 amino acids: CASSVDPGKVGDTQYF. CDR3 bases: TGTGCCAGCAGCGTAGACCCCGGGAAGGTTGGGGATACGCAGTATTTT.

For this clone: Germline and junction disagree at one end, which may indicate a read error. The chain is built from TRBV6-1 and TRBJ2-2; D may be TRBD2 (5 bases). Per the germline V gene, CDR1 is MNHNS and CDR2 is SASEGT. This CDR3 spans 17 amino acids. The CDR3: CASSEGSGVGYTGELFF. CDR3 sequence (DNA): TGTGCCAGCAGCGAAGGTTCCGGGGTGGGGTACACCGGGGAGCTGTTTTTT.

The V gene is TRBV19, the J gene TRBJ1-1, with no clear D. V was pared by 3 bases and J by 1 base, with 9 bases between. The germline V gene has CDR1 LNHDA and CDR2 SQIVND (reference sequence). This CDR3 has 14 amino acids. CDR3 coding DNA: TGTGCCAGTAGTATTGACGGACCGAACACTGAAGCTTTCTTT. Residues: CASSIDGPNTEAFF.